This T cell receptor beta chain appears in the sequencing data of a study of shared T cell receptors in the human thymus. This table comes from immunoSEQ multiplex PCR, and its TCRdb copy is limited to in-frame clones, with some not included. The data hold more than 300,000 clones, with 95% observed a single time. The sample was thymocytes. The receptor was isolated from a human donor.

CDR3 bases: TGTGCCAGCAGCGACACTAGCGGGAAAGGGGATACGCAGTATTTT. It specifies CASSDTSGKGDTQYF. The V and J genes are TRBV28 and TRBJ2-3; 10 bases map to TRBD2. V trimming: 6 bases; J trimming: 6 bases; junction bases outside the gene matches: 9. Germline values: CDR1 MDHEN, CDR2 SYDVKM. The CDR3 consists of 15 residues.